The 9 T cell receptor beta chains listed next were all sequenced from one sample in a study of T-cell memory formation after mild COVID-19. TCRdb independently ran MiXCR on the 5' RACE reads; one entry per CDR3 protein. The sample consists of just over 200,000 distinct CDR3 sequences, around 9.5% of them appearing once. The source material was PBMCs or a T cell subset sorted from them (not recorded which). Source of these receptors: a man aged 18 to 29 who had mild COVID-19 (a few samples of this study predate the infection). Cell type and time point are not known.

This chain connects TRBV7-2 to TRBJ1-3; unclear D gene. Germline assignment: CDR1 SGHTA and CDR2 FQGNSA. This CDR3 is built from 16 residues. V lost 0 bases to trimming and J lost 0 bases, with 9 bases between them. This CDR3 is CASSLAVHTSGNTIYF. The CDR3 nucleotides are TGTGCCAGCAGCTTAGCCGTCCATACCTCTGGAAACACCATATATTTT.

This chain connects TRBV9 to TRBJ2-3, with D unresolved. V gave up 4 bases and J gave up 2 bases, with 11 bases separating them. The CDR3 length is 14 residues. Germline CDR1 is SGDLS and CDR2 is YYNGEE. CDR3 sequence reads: CASSTRTHTDTQYF. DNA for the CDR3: TGTGCCAGCAGCACCCGGACGCACACAGATACGCAGTATTTT.

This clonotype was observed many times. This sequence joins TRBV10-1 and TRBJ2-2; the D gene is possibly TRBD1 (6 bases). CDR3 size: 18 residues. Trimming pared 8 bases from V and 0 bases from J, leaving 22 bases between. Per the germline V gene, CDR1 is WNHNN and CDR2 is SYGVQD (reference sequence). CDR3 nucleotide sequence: TGCGCCAGCGCCCGGGACACCTTCTACCACCCGAACACCGGGGAGCTGTTTTTT. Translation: CASARDTFYHPNTGELFF.

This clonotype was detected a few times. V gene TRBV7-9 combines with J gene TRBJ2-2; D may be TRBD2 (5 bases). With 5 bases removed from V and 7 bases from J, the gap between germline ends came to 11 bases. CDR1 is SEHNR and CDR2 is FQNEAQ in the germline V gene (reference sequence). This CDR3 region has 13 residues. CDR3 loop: CASSPARDGELFF. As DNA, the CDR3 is TGTGCCAGCAGCCCCGCCCGGGACGGGGAGCTGTTTTTT. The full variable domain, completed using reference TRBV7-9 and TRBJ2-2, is DTGVSQNPRHKITKRGQNVTFRCDPISEHNRLYWYRQTLGQGPEFLTYFQNEAQLEKSRLLSDRFSAERPKGSFSTLEIQRTEQGDSAMYLCASSPARDGELFFGEGSRLTVL.

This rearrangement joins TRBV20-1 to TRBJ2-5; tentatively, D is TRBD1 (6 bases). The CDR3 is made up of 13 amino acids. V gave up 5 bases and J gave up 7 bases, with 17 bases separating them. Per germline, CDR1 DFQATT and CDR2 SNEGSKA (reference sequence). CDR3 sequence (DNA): TGCAGTGCTGAACAGGGACCGGCGGGGACCCAGTACTTC. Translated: CSAEQGPAGTQYF.

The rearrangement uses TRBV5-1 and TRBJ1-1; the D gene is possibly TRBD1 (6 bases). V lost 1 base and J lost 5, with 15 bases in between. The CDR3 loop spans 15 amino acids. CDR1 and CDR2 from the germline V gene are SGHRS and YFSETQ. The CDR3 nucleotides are TGCGCCAGCAGCTTGATAGGCAGGGGAGGGACTGAAGCTTTCTTT. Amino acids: CASSLIGRGGTEAFF.

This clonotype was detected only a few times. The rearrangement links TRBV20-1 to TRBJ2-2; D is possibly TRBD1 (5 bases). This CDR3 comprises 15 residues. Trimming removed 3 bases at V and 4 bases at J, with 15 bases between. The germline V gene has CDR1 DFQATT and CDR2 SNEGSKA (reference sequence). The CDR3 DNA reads TGCAGTGCTAGGATGGGGCAGGGCGGCACCGGGGAGCTGTTTTTT. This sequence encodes CSARMGQGGTGELFF.

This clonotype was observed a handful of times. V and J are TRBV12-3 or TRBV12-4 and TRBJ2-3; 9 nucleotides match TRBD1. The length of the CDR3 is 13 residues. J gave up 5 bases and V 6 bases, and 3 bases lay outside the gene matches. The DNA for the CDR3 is TGTGCCAGCAGGGACAGGGGCATAGATACGCAGTATTTT. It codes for CASRDRGIDTQYF.

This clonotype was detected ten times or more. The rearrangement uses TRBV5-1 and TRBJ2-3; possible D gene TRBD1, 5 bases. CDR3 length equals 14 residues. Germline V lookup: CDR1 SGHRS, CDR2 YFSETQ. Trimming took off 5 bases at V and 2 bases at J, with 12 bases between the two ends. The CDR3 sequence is CASRETVHTDTQYF. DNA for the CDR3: TGCGCCAGCAGGGAGACAGTCCACACAGATACGCAGTATTTT.